Following are 4 T cell receptor beta chains from one sample sequenced in a study of T-cell reconstitution after alpha-beta-depleted transplantation in children. Unique molecular identifiers tagged the TCRbeta library. TCRdb itself ran the PCR reads through MiXCR, one entry per CDR3 protein. The sample yields approximately 650,000 distinct CDR3 sequences, roughly 14% seen once. The specimen was PBMCs, collected before TCRalphabeta/CD19-depleted stem cell transplant. Receptors originate from a girl aged 2-10 years with congenital amegakaryocytic thrombocytopenia, due to receive a stem cell transplant.

The gene calls are TRBV7-8 and TRBJ2-1; TRBD2 agrees at 8 bases. The J segment lost 8 bases and the V segment lost 2 bases, leaving 14 bases of the junction unmatched. The CDR3 loop spans 17 amino acids. Germline V gene data show CDR1 as SGHVS and CDR2 as FQNEAQ. The CDR3 coding sequence is TGTGCCAGCAGCTTATACGGAGGCGGCGGGAGGCGGGATGAGCAGTTCTTC. Amino acids: CASSLYGGGGRRDEQFF.

This clonotype was seen many times. This chain links TRBV28 with TRBJ2-5; D might be TRBD2 (6 bases). CDR3 length equals 11 residues. From germline, CDR1 is MDHEN and CDR2 SYDVKM. The V and J ends lost 6 bases and 14 bases respectively, with 16 bases between them. The DNA of the CDR3 is TGTGCCAGCAGACGGGACTCCGTCTTATACTTC. It translates to CASRRDSVLYF.

This clonotype came up many times. The V call is TRBV20-1, the J call TRBJ2-1, with 12 bases identical to TRBD2. There are 16 residues in the CDR3. In germline, CDR1 is DFQATT, CDR2 SNEGSKA (reference sequence). Unmatched junction bases numbered 3, after V lost 3 bases and J lost 0 bases. In DNA form, the CDR3 reads TGCAGTGCTAGCTTACTAGCGGGAGGCTCCTACAATGAGCAGTTCTTC. This translates into CSASLLAGGSYNEQFF.

This clonotype was seen only a few times. The chain carries TRBV5-1 and TRBJ1-6; D unresolved. From germline, CDR1 is SGHRS and CDR2 YFSETQ. The CDR3 sequence is 20 residues long. V lost 1 base and J 0 bases, leaving 20 bases between the germline ends. This CDR3 reads CASSLRLSFGVSSYNSPLHF. The CDR3 DNA sequence: TGCGCCAGCAGCTTGCGATTGTCATTTGGGGTGAGCTCCTATAATTCACCCCTCCACTTT.